This T cell receptor beta chain originates from a study of blood T cell repertoires in COVID-19. V was trimmed by 5 bases and J by 7 bases, leaving 11 bases between them. The CDR3 has 12 amino acids. Germline lookup yields CDR1 MNHEY and CDR2 SMNVEV (reference sequence). This table comes from immunoSEQ multiplex PCR, and its TCRdb copy is limited to in-frame clones, with some not included. The sample records about 140,000 clones, 80% to 90% being singletons. Sequenced sample: peripheral blood. The origin of this receptor is a woman aged 40 to 50 with acute or convalescent COVID-19. The chain employs TRBV27 and TRBJ1-2; possible D gene TRBD1, 6 bases. The CDR3 loop reads CASSPATGGYTF. The DNA for the CDR3 is TGTGCCAGCAGTCCGGCGACAGGTGGCTACACCTTC.